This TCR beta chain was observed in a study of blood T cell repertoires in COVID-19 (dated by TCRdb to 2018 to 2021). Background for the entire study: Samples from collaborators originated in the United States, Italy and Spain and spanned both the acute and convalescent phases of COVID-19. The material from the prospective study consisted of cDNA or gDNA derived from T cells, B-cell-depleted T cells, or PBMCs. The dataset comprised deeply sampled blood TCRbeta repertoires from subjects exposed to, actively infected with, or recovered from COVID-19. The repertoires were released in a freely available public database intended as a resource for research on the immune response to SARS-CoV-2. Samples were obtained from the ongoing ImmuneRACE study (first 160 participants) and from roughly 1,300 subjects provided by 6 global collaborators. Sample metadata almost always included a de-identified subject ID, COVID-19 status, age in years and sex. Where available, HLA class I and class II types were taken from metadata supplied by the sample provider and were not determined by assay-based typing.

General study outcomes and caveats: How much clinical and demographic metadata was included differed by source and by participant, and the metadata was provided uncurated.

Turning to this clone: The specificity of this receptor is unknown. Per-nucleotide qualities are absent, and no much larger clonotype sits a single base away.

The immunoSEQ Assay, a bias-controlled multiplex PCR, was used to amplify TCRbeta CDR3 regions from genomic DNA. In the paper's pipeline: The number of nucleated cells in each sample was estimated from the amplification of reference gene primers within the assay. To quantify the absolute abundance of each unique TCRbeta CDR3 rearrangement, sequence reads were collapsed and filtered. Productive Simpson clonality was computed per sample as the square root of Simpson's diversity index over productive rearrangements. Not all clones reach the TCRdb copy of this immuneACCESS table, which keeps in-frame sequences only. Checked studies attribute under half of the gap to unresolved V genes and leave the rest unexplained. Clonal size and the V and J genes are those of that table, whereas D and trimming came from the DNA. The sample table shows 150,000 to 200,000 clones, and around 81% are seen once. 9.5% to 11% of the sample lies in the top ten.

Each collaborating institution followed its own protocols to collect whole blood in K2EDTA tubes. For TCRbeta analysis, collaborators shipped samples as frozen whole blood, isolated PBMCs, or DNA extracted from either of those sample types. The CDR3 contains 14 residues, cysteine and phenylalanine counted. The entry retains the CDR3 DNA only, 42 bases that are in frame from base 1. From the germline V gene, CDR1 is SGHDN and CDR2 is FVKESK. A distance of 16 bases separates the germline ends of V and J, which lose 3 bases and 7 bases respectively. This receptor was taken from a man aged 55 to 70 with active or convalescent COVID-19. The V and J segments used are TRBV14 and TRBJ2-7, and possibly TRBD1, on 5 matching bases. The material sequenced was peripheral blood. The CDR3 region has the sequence CASSQVGALGEQYF. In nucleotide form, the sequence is TGTGCCAGCAGCCAGGTTGGGGCACTGGGAGAGCAGTACTTC. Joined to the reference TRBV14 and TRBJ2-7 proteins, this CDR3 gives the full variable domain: EAGVTQFPSHSVIEKGQTVTLRCDPISGHDNLYWYRRVMGKEIKFLLHFVKESKQDESGMPNNRFLAERTGGTYSTLKVQPAELEDSGVYFCASSQVGALGEQYFGPGTRLTVT.